What follows are 21 T cell receptor beta chains derived from one specimen sequenced in a study of blood T cell repertoires in COVID-19. Here immunoSEQ multiplex PCR was the method, and the copy in TCRdb shows in-frame clones only, minus some. The sample lists around 43,000 clones; 85% to 90% were seen once. Material: peripheral blood. The receptors originated from a man aged 50 to 59 in a cohort sampled during active COVID-19.

The chain employs TRBV6-5 and TRBJ2-1, with D tentatively TRBD2 (6 bases). Trimming cost V 7 bases and J 7 bases, with 14 bases left between them. The CDR3 extends over 13 amino acids. Germline V CDR1 and CDR2: MNHEY, SVGAGI. The CDR3 bases are TGTGCCAGCACGCGGCGGGGTTCGAATGAGCAGTTCTTC. This sequence encodes CASTRRGSNEQFF.

The chain employs TRBV7-2 and TRBJ2-7, with D unresolved. CDR1 is SGHTA, CDR2 FQGNSA, per germline. CDR3 size: 15 residues. V lost 1 base and J lost 2, with 12 bases in between. The CDR3 coding sequence is TGTGCCAGCAGCTTAGGCGTGGTTGGAGCCTACGAGCAGTACTTC. Translating gives CASSLGVVGAYEQYF.

The genes are TRBV6-2 or TRBV6-3 and TRBJ1-1; D not certain. From germline, CDR1 is MNHEY and CDR2 SVGEGT. The length of the CDR3 is 14 residues. V gave up 5 bases and J gave up 0 bases, with 10 bases separating them. The CDR3 spells CASSETSMNTEAFF. DNA for the CDR3: TGTGCCAGCAGTGAGACATCCATGAACACTGAAGCTTTCTTT.

The chain combines TRBV13 with TRBJ2-3, with D possibly being TRBD2 (6 bases). V was cut by 1 base and J by 2 bases, with 7 bases left in between. CDR1 is PRHDT and CDR2 is FYEKMQ in the germline V gene (reference sequence). The CDR3 has 14 residues. In DNA, the CDR3 is TGTGCCAGCAGCTTAGCACTAGCCACAGATACGCAGTATTTT. Translating it yields CASSLALATDTQYF.

This clone has a single count. The V gene is TRBV27, the J gene TRBJ2-1, with a tentative D call TRBD2 (6 bases). The germline V gene encodes CDR1 MNHEY and CDR2 SMNVEV (reference sequence). V dropped 2 bases and J dropped 9 bases, with 17 bases sitting between them. The CDR3 loop spans 15 amino acids. CDR3 sequence: CASSLGSSEGTEQFF. The DNA of the CDR3 is TGTGCCAGCAGTTTAGGTAGTTCGGAGGGGACTGAGCAGTTCTTC.

This clone qualifies as medium-sized. The rearrangement links TRBV27 to TRBJ1-6; D is ambiguous. Between the trimmed V and J ends, which lost 8 bases and 5 bases, there was a span of 13 bases. This CDR3 has 14 amino acids. Per the germline V gene, CDR1 is MNHEY and CDR2 is SMNVEV (reference sequence). The CDR3 loop reads CASGLEGNNSPLHF. The CDR3 nucleotides read TGTGCCAGCGGCCTGGAGGGTAATAATTCACCCCTCCACTTT.

V usage is TRBV7-2 and J usage is TRBJ2-7, with 10 bases fitting TRBD2. Germline loops: CDR1 SGHTA, CDR2 FQGNSA. V gave up 6 bases and J gave up 3 bases; unmatched junction bases: 2. This CDR3 comprises 13 residues. As DNA, the CDR3 is TGTGCCAGCAGTCTAGCGGGGGACTACGAGCAGTACTTC. It codes for CASSLAGDYEQYF.

This rearrangement joins TRBV4-1 to TRBJ2-7, with unresolved D. Trimming left V 5 bases short and J 5 bases short, with 7 bases between. The CDR3 consists of 11 residues. CDR1 and CDR2 from the germline V gene are MGHRA and YSYEKL. This CDR3 reads CASSRSDEQYF. Here the CDR3 DNA reads TGCGCCAGCAGCAGAAGCGACGAGCAGTACTTC.

As DNA, the CDR3 is TGTGCCAGCAGCGCTGGACAGACGAGTCTTGCCTACGAGCAGTACTTC. Translation: CASSAGQTSLAYEQYF. The chain has TRBV3-1 (or the pseudogene TRBV3-2) and TRBJ2-7; D is perhaps TRBD1 (6 bases). V lost 5 bases and J lost 2, with 19 bases in between. The length of the CDR3 is 16 residues. Per germline, CDR1 LGHDT and CDR2 YNNKEL (reference sequence).

The V call is TRBV18, the J call TRBJ1-6; D is unresolved. Trimming stripped 3 bases from V and 5 bases from J, with 8 bases between. Germline V gene lookup returns CDR1 KGHSH and CDR2 LQKENI. The CDR3 spans 14 residues. In nucleotides, the CDR3 is TGTGCCAGCTCACCCCGGGTCCATAATTCACCCCTCCACTTT. Its translation is CASSPRVHNSPLHF.

This chain uses TRBV2 with TRBJ2-4; possible D gene TRBD2, 5 bases. This CDR3 contains 14 residues. CDR1 and CDR2 (germline): SNHLY, FYNNEI. The CDR3 sequence: CSCTGPGLGNIQYF. The CDR3 DNA reads TGTTCTTGTACCGGGCCCGGACTTGGAAACATTCAGTACTTC.

The V gene is TRBV13, the J gene TRBJ1-1; D is unclear. The CDR3 extends over 12 amino acids. The germline V gene has CDR1 PRHDT and CDR2 FYEKMQ (reference sequence). V lost 5 bases and J lost 6, with 10 bases in between. The CDR3: CASSPGSAEAFF. The CDR3 nucleotides are TGTGCCAGCAGCCCCGGTAGCGCTGAAGCTTTCTTT.

J is TRBJ2-6 and V is TRBV18; D is undetermined. The germline CDR1 and CDR2 sequences are KGHSH and LQKENI. The CDR3 runs 17 residues. V gave up 4 bases and J gave up 1 base, with 14 bases separating them. In DNA, the CDR3 is TGTGCCAGCTCACTACGAGTTCCGGGTTCTGGGGCCAACGTCCTGACTTTC. Protein: CASSLRVPGSGANVLTF.

The chain uses TRBV7-8 and TRBJ1-1; no definite D call. The germline CDR1 and CDR2 sequences are SGHVS and FQNEAQ. CDR3 length equals 15 residues. Trimming stripped 1 base from V and 4 bases from J, with 13 bases between. CDR3 in amino acids: CASSLVREGRTEAFF. The CDR3 nucleotides are TGTGCCAGCAGCTTAGTTAGGGAGGGCCGCACTGAAGCTTTCTTT.

This chain connects TRBV28 to TRBJ2-1, with 13 bases that match TRBD2. Germline loops: CDR1 MDHEN, CDR2 SYDVKM. This CDR3 has 15 amino acids. J gave up 6 bases and V 5 bases, and 4 bases lay outside the gene matches. The CDR3 is CASSARTSGSNEQFF. In DNA form, the CDR3 reads TGTGCCAGCAGTGCCCGGACTAGCGGGAGCAATGAGCAGTTCTTC.

The chain recombines TRBV12-3 or TRBV12-4 with TRBJ1-1; D is possibly TRBD1 (6 bases). The CDR3 spans 13 residues. V lost 5 bases to trimming and J lost 3 bases, with 10 bases between them. The CDR3 coding sequence is TGTGCCAGCAGTCCTCGACAGGACACTGAAGCTTTCTTT. Encoded protein: CASSPRQDTEAFF.

This chain connects TRBV21-1 to TRBJ2-7; the tabulated D call, TRBD2, remains unverified against the DNA. TRBV21-1 is deemed a pseudogene. The CDR3 loop spans 20 amino acids. CDR3 sequence (DNA): TGTGCCAGCAGCAAAGGAAGGTCCAGCGGGAGTGCTATGTGGGGCTACGAGCAGTACGTC. Its protein is CASSKGRSSGSAMWGYEQYV.

V is TRBV10-2 and J is TRBJ2-3; 11 nucleotides line up with TRBD2. The CDR3 is 15 residues long. The ends lost 6 bases at V and 2 bases at J; junction bases unmatched: 4. Germline V CDR1 and CDR2: WSHSY, SAAADI. CDR3 region: CASSGTSGLTDTQYF. CDR3 DNA: TGCGCCAGCAGCGGGACTAGCGGACTCACAGATACGCAGTATTTT.

The rearrangement links TRBV19 to TRBJ1-1, with D maybe TRBD1 (5 bases). In germline, CDR1 is LNHDA, CDR2 SQIVND (reference sequence). The CDR3 length is 12 residues. The V end was cut by 3 bases, the J end by 8 bases, with 10 bases between. The CDR3: CASSIVTAEAFF. The CDR3 bases are TGTGCCAGTAGTATCGTGACAGCGGAAGCTTTCTTT.

In this sample, this clone turned up a few times. The chain couples TRBV11-2 to TRBJ2-1, with D tentatively TRBD1 (6 bases). CDR1 is SGHAT, CDR2 FQNNGV, per germline. V was clipped by 3 bases and J by 0 bases, with 12 bases between them. CDR3 size: 16 residues. CDR3 in amino acids: CASSLRQESSYNEQFF. The CDR3 coding sequence is TGTGCCAGCAGCTTGAGACAGGAGAGCTCCTACAATGAGCAGTTCTTC.

This chain uses TRBV12-5 with TRBJ2-5; possible D gene TRBD2, 5 bases. CDR1 is LGHNT, CDR2 FRNRAP, per germline. Deletions cut 5 bases from V and 5 bases from J, with 12 bases between. This CDR3 has 13 residues. Here the CDR3 DNA reads TGTGCTAGTGGTCCCCGGCGGGCGGAGACCCAGTACTTC. Amino acid sequence: CASGPRRAETQYF.